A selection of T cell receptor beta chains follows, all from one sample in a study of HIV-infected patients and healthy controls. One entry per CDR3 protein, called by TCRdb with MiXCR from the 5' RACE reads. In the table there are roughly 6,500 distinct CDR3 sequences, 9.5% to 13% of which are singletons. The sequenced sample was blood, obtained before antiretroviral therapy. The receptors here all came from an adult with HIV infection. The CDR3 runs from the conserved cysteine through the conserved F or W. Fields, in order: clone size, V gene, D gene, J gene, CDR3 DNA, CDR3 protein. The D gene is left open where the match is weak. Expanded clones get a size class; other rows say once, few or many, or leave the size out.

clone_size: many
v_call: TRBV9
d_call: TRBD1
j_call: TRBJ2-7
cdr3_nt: TGTGCCAGCAGCGAGCCCCGGACAGGCAGCTCCTACGAGCAGTACTTC
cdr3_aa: CASSEPRTGSSYEQYF

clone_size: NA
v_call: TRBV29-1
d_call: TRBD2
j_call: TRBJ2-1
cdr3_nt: TGCAGCGTGGAACTAGCGGGAGGTTACAATGAGCAGTTCTTC
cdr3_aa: CSVELAGGYNEQFF

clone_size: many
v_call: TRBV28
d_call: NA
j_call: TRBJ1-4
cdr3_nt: TGTGCCAGCATTAACGACAAGGGGGGGGAAAAACTGTTTTTT
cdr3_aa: CASINDKGGEKLFF

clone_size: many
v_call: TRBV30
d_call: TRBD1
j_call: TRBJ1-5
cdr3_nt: TGTGCCTGGAAAGACAGGGGAAGCATTCATCAGCCCCAGCATTTT
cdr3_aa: CAWKDRGSIHQPQHF

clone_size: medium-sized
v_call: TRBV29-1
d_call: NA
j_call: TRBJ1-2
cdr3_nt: TGCAGCGTTGACAGGGTTAACTATGGCTACACCTTC
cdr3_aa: CSVDRVNYGYTF

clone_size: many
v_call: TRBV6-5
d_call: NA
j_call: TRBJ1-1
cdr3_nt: TGTGCCAGCAGTTACTCGGAGGGTTGGCAGACTGAAGCTTTCTTT
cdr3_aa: CASSYSEGWQTEAFF

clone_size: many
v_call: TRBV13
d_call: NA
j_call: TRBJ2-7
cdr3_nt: TGTGCCAGCAGCTTAGGCCTAGGGGCAGGTTACGAGCAGTACTTC
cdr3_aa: CASSLGLGAGYEQYF

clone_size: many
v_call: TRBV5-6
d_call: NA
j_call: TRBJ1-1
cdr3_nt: TGTGCCAGCAGCTTGAACACTGAAGCTTTCTTT
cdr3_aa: CASSLNTEAFF

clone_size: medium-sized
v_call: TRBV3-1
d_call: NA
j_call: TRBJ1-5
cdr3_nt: TGTGCCAGCAGTTACAGCAGGTCGATCGGGCAGCCCCAGCATTTT
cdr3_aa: CASSYSRSIGQPQHF

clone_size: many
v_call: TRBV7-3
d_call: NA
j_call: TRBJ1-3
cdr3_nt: TGTGCCAGCAGCTCCCAGCCTGGGGTCGCTGGAAACACCATATATTTT
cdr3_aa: CASSSQPGVAGNTIYF

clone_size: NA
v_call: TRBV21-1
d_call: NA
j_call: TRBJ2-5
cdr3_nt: TGTGCCAGCAGCAACTCCGGGACTAGCGGGAGTTTCCGTGAGACCCAGTACTTC
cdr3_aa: CASSNSGTSGSFRETQYF

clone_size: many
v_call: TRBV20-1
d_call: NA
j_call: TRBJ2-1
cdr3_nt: TGCAGTGCTAGAGATATAGCGGCGGGGGAGCAGTTCTTC
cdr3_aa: CSARDIAAGEQFF

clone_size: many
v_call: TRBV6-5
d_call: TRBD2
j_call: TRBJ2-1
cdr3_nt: TGTGCCAGCAGTTACGGGACTAGCGGGAGCCTCTCCTACAATGAGCAGTTCTTC
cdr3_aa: CASSYGTSGSLSYNEQFF

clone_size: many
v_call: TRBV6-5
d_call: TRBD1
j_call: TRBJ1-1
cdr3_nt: TGTGCCAGCAGGGGGACAGGGATGGGCACTGAAGCTTTCTTT
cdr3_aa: CASRGTGMGTEAFF

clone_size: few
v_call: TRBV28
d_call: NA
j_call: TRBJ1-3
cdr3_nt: TGTGCCAGCAGTTTAATGGCGGACACCATATATTTT
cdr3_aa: CASSLMADTIYF

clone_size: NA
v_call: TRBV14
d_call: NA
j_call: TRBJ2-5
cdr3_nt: TGTGCCAGCAGCCAAGAGATCGGGTCGACCCAGTACTTC
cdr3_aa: CASSQEIGSTQYF

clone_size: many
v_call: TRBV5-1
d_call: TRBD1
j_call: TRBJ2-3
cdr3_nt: TGCGCCAGCAGCTCGAGGACAGGGCTGATCACAGATACGCAGTATTTT
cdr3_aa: CASSSRTGLITDTQYF

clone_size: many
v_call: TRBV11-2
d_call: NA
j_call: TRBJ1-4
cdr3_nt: TGTGCCAGCAGCTTCGCAGGGGACGGGGAAAAACTGTTTTTT
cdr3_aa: CASSFAGDGEKLFF

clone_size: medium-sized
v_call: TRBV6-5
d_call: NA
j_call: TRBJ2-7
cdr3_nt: TGTGCCAGCAGTTACTTTTCCAGCTACGAGCAGTACTTC
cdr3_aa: CASSYFSSYEQYF

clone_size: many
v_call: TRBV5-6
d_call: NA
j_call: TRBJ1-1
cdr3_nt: TGTGCCAGCAGTACCCGACAAGCTACCTTGTATGCTTTCTTT
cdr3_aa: CASSTRQATLYAFF

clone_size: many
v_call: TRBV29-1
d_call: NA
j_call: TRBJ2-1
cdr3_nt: TGCAGCGTTGTATCGTCTTACAATGAGCAGTTCTTC
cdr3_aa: CSVVSSYNEQFF

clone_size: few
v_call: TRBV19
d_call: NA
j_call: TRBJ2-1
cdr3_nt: TGTGCCAGTAGGGCGTTGGCGGGGTACAATGAGCAGTTCTTC
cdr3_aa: CASRALAGYNEQFF